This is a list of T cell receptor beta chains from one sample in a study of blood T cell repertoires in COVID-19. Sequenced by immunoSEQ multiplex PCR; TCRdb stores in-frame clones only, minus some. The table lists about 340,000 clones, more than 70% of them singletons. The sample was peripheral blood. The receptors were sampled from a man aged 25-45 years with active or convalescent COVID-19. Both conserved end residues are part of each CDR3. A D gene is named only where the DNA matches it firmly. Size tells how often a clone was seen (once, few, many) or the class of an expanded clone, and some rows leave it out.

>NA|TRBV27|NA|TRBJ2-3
CASSTLRGSTDTQYF
TGTGCCAGCAGCACCCTTAGGGGCAGCACAGATACGCAGTATTTT
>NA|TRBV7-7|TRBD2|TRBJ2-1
CASSLGLTSGHNEQFF
TGTGCCAGCAGCTTAGGTCTGACTAGCGGCCACAATGAGCAGTTCTTC
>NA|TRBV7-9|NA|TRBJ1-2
CASSPSRDGYTF
TGTGCCAGCAGCCCCTCCCGGGATGGCTACACCTTC
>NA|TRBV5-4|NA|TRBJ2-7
CASSLAGGREQYF
TGTGCCAGCAGCTTGGCCGGGGGACGCGAGCAGTACTTC
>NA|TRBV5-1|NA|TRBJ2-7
CASSLAGDEQYF
TGCGCCAGCAGCTTGGCCGGGGACGAGCAGTACTTC
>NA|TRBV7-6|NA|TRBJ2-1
CASSSRLVPGNEQFF
TGTGCCAGCAGCTCCCGATTAGTCCCCGGCAATGAGCAGTTCTTC
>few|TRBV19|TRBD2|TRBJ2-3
CASSIPGLAGATDTQYF
TGTGCCAGTAGTATCCCGGGACTAGCGGGAGCCACAGATACGCAGTATTTT
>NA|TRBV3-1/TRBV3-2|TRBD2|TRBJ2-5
CASSPLAGVAETQYF
TGTGCCAGCAGCCCACTAGCGGGAGTAGCCGAGACCCAGTACTTC
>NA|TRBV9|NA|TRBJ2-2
CASSPRGGVTNTGELFF
TGTGCCAGCAGCCCGAGGGGCGGGGTTACGAACACCGGGGAGCTGTTTTTT
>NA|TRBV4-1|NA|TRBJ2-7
CASSQMTGTYEQYF
TGCGCCAGCAGCCAAATGACAGGCACCTACGAGCAGTACTTC
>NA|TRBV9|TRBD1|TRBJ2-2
CASSVEDRWLSIGELFF
TGTGCCAGCAGCGTAGAGGACAGGTGGTTGAGTATCGGGGAGCTGTTTTTT
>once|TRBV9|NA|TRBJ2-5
CASSVKPGKETQYF
TGTGCCAGCAGCGTAAAGCCGGGGAAAGAGACCCAGTACTTC
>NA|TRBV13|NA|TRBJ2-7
CASSLNLRDEQYF
TGTGCCAGCAGCCTAAATCTACGCGACGAGCAGTACTTC
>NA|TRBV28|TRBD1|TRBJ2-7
CASRSPLLGQGIGREQYF
TGTGCCAGCAGATCTCCACTTCTGGGACAGGGGATCGGACGCGAGCAGTACTTC
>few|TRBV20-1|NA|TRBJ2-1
CSVGIPNEQFF
TGCAGTGTTGGCATCCCAAATGAGCAGTTCTTC
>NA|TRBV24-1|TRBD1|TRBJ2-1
CATSDLGDRVGDNEQFF
TGTGCCACCAGTGATTTAGGGGACAGGGTAGGGGACAATGAGCAGTTCTTC
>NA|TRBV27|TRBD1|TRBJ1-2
CASSSLSPQGEPYTF
TGTGCCAGCAGTTCTCTCTCCCCACAGGGGGAACCTTACACCTTC
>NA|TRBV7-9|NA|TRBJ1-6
CASSLGVSPLHF
TGTGCCAGCAGTTTAGGCGTGTCACCCCTCCACTTT
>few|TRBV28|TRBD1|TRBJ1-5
CASSFGTGEQPQHF
TGTGCCAGCAGTTTCGGGACAGGGGAACAGCCCCAGCATTTT
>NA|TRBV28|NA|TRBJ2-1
CASSLASGWRFF
TGTGCCAGCAGTTTAGCGTCGGGATGGAGGTTCTTC
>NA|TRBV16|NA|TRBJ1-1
CASSQSAAPGTEAFF
TGTGCCAGCAGCCAATCGGCGGCTCCCGGGACTGAAGCTTTCTTT
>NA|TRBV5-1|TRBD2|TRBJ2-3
CASSLGAGGPKDTQYF
TGCGCCAGCAGCTTGGGAGCGGGAGGGCCGAAAGATACGCAGTATTTT
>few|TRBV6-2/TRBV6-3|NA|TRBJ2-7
CASSLEGYHEQYF
TGTGCCAGCAGTTTGGAGGGGTACCACGAGCAGTACTTC
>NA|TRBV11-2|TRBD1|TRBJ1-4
CASRGQGQEKLFF
TGTGCCAGCAGAGGACAGGGGCAGGAAAAACTGTTTTTT
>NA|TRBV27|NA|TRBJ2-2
CASSPSGPNTGELFF
TGTGCCAGCAGCCCCTCTGGCCCGAACACCGGGGAGCTGTTTTTT
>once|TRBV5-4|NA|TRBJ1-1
CASRPAQGNTEAFF
TGTGCCAGCAGGCCTGCGCAGGGGAACACTGAAGCTTTCTTT
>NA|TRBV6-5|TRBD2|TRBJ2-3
CASTHFAGGADTQYF
TGTGCCAGCACCCACTTCGCGGGGGGAGCAGATACGCAGTATTTT
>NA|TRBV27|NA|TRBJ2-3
CASSQSQRDTQYF
TGTGCCAGCAGTCAGTCACAGAGAGATACGCAGTATTTT
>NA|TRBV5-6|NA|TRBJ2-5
CASSLAGASQETQYF
TGTGCCAGCAGCTTGGCAGGGGCGTCCCAAGAGACCCAGTACTTC
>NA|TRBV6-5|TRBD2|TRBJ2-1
CASRVGLAVVDEQFF
TGTGCCAGCAGGGTGGGACTAGCGGTCGTCGATGAGCAGTTCTTC
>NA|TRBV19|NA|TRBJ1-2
CASSSRDYGYTF
TGTGCCAGTAGTAGCCGGGACTATGGCTACACCTTC
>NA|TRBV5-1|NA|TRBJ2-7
CASSLGGGDEQYF
TGCGCCAGCAGCTTGGGAGGAGGGGACGAGCAGTACTTC
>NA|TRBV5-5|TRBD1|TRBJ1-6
CASSLGLDRASSPLHF
TGTGCCAGCAGCTTGGGTCTGGACAGGGCGAGTTCACCCCTCCACTTT
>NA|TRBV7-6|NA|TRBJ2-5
CATSGETQYF
TGTGCCACCTCAGGGGAGACCCAGTACTTC
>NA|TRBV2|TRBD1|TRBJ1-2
CASSDGTGVASGYTF
TGTGCCAGCAGTGACGGGACAGGGGTTGCCTCTGGCTACACCTTC
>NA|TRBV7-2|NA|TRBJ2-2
CASSLASVGELFF
TGTGCCAGCAGCTTAGCTTCAGTCGGGGAGCTGTTTTTT
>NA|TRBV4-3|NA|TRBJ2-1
CASSQDDSSYNEQFF
TGCGCCAGCAGCCAAGACGACTCGTCCTACAATGAGCAGTTCTTC
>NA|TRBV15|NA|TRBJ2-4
CATSREIEGLEYF
TGTGCCACCAGCAGAGAAATAGAGGGCTTGGAGTACTTC
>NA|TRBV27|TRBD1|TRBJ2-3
CASSLSWDRGTDTQYF
TGTGCCAGCAGTTTATCGTGGGACAGGGGCACAGATACGCAGTATTTT
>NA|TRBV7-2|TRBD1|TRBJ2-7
CASSFSGQGLYEQYF
TGTGCCAGCAGCTTTTCGGGACAGGGGTTGTACGAGCAGTACTTC
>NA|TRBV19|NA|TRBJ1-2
CASSIGGRSYGYTF
TGTGCCAGTAGTATTGGGGGGAGGAGCTATGGCTACACCTTC
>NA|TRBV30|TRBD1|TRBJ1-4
CAWSFEAGGYKLFF
TGTGCCTGGAGTTTCGAGGCAGGGGGTTACAAACTGTTTTTT
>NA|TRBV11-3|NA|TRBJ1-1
CASSLAGYGFENTEAFF
TGTGCCAGCAGCTTAGCGGGGTACGGTTTTGAGAACACTGAAGCTTTCTTT
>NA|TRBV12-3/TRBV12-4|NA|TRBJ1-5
CASSPTWDQPQHF
TGTGCCAGCAGTCCGACATGGGATCAGCCCCAGCATTTT
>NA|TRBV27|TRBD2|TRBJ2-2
CASSPWGGPNTGELFF
TGTGCCAGCAGCCCTTGGGGGGGACCGAACACCGGGGAGCTGTTTTTT
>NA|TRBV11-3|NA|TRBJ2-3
CASSPQGTDTQYF
TGTGCCAGCAGCCCTCAGGGCACAGATACGCAGTATTTT
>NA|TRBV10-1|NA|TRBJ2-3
CARERDSQIADTQYF
TGCGCCAGGGAGAGGGACTCCCAGATTGCGGATACGCAGTATTTT
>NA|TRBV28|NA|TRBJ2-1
CASMPPTELNEQFF
TGTGCCAGCATGCCTCCGACAGAGCTCAATGAGCAGTTCTTC
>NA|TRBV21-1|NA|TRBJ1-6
CASSKRRDRNSPLHF
TGTGCCAGCAGCAAACGGAGAGACAGGAATTCACCCCTCCACTTT
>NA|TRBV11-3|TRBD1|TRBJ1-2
CASSVGGWDSVLTNYGYTF
TGTGCCAGCAGCGTAGGAGGGTGGGACAGCGTTTTAACTAACTATGGCTACACCTTC
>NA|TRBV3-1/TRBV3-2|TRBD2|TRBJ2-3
CASSHGGAGGADTQYF
TGTGCCAGCAGCCATGGGGGAGCGGGAGGGGCAGATACGCAGTATTTT
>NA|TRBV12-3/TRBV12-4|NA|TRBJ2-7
CASSLSTYEQYF
TGTGCCAGCAGTTTGTCCACCTACGAGCAGTACTTC